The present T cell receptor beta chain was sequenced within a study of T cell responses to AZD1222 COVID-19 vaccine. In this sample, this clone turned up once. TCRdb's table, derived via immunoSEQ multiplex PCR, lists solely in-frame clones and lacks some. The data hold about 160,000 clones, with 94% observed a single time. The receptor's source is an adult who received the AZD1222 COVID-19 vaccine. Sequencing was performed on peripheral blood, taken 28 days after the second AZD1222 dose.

CDR3 amino acids: CASTGLTYNEQFF. DNA for the CDR3: TGTGCCAGCACGGGACTAACCTACAATGAGCAGTTCTTC. V and J are TRBV2 and TRBJ2-1; 7 bases match TRBD2. This CDR3 has 13 residues. The germline V gene encodes CDR1 SNHLY and CDR2 FYNNEI. After removal of 7 bases from V and 2 bases from J, the junction contained 2 bases not matched to a gene.